This T cell receptor beta chain originates from a study of OX40 agonist ivuxolimab in advanced cancers. Study outcomes and limitations: On average, a greater number of expanded clones characterised CD8+ T cells relative to CD4+.

Autoimmune disease history or systemic immunosuppression excluded patients. Sequencing was performed with immunoSEQ multiplex PCR; in TCRdb, only in-frame clones are kept and a portion is missing. The sample includes roughly 130,000 clones, approximately 92% of them seen just once. This clone appeared a single time. The target antigen is unknown. Distinct nucleotide sequences in the sample also encode this CDR3. Here the sequenced sample was CD4+ or CD8+ T cells sorted from blood, taken in a trial of the OX40 agonist ivuxolimab. The sequence was collected from an adult with an advanced solid tumor such as melanoma, head and neck, liver or kidney cancer.

The CDR3 DNA reads as TGTGCCAGCAGTTTAGGAGGCACAGATACGCAGTATTTT. This translates into CASSLGGTDTQYF. J is TRBJ2-3 and V is TRBV28, with unresolved D. CDR3 length equals 13 residues. V gave up 2 bases and J gave up 1 base, with 4 bases separating them. The germline gives CDR1 MDHEN, CDR2 SYDVKM.